This T cell receptor (beta chain) comes out of a study of T cells of healthy individuals. TCRdb recomputed calls from the 5' RACE reads with MiXCR, one row per CDR3 protein. The repertoire holds 50,000 to 55,000 distinct CDR3 sequences, with roughly 14% as singletons. On this clonotype: No conserved phenylalanine or tryptophan ends this CDR3, so it is likely a read error.

This clonotype was sampled from a human donor in good health.

In nucleotides, the CDR3 is TGCAGCGTTGAAAGAGGAGACGTCAATGAGCAGTTCCTC. This encodes CSVERGDVNEQFL. The chain carries TRBV29-1 and TRBJ2-1; D unclear. The ends were cut back, 2 bases at V and 6 bases at J, with 11 bases in the middle. The CDR3 extends over 13 amino acids. CDR1 and CDR2 (germline): SQVTM, ANQGSEA.